One sample yielded the 29 T cell receptor beta chains listed below, sequenced in a study of control samples from healthy donors and cancer patients. Assay: immunoSEQ multiplex PCR; the TCRdb copy retains only in-frame clones and omits some. The sample consists of about 76,000 clones, around 86% of them appearing once. The sequenced sample consisted of PBMCs. Every receptor here comes from a woman aged 45-65 years with colorectal cancer.

The chain has TRBV6-6 and TRBJ1-2; D gene unclear. The CDR3 is made up of 12 amino acids. V was pared by 6 bases and J by 4 bases, with 9 bases between. The germline V gene has CDR1 MNHNY and CDR2 SVGAGI (reference sequence). The chain's CDR3 is CASSPSPYGYTF. Written as DNA, the CDR3 is TGTGCCAGCAGCCCCAGCCCCTATGGCTACACCTTC.

This clone was seen once. The rearrangement uses TRBV5-1 and TRBJ1-2; 9 nucleotides agree with TRBD1. The J segment lost 4 bases and the V segment lost 3 bases, leaving 7 bases of the junction unmatched. CDR3 length: 15 amino acids. Germline lookup yields CDR1 SGHRS and CDR2 YFSETQ. The CDR3 is CASSWDTGGAYGYTF. In DNA, the CDR3 is TGCGCCAGCAGCTGGGACACAGGGGGCGCCTATGGCTACACCTTC.

The genes are TRBV2 and TRBJ2-5; 10 nucleotides match TRBD2. Germline lookup yields CDR1 SNHLY and CDR2 FYNNEI. Germline trimming cut 6 bases from V and 3 bases from J; bases unmatched to any gene: 7. The CDR3 runs to 15 residues. The CDR3: CASRLQRGGEETQYF. CDR3 nucleotides: TGTGCCAGCAGGCTTCAGCGGGGGGGCGAAGAGACCCAGTACTTC.

The chain couples TRBV28 to TRBJ2-5, with unresolved D. CDR1 and CDR2 (germline): MDHEN, SYDVKM. Between the trimmed V and J ends, which lost 5 bases and 7 bases, there was a span of 8 bases. This CDR3 is 11 amino acids long. The CDR3 bases are TGTGCCAGCAGTCTTGGTGGGACCCAGTACTTC. Its translation is CASSLGGTQYF.

The chain has TRBV10-3 and TRBJ2-5, with a tentative D call TRBD1 (6 bases). Germline-derived CDR1 and CDR2 are ENHRY and SYGVKD. Deletions cut 10 bases from V and 2 bases from J, with 17 bases between. The CDR3 runs to 14 residues. The CDR3 coding sequence is TGTGCCACGTGGGCTCGGGACACTCAAGAGACCCAGTACTTC. Amino acids: CATWARDTQETQYF.

This chain uses TRBV19 with TRBJ1-4; the D is unclear. This CDR3 contains 13 residues. Trimming stripped 7 bases from V and 3 bases from J, with 9 bases between. Germline V gene lookup returns CDR1 LNHDA and CDR2 SQIVND (reference sequence). The CDR3 reads CASTDRSNEKLFF. The CDR3 region has the DNA TGTGCCAGTACCGACCGATCTAATGAAAAACTGTTTTTT.

The chain has TRBV5-4 and TRBJ2-2, with 11 positions matching TRBD1. CDR1 is SGHNT and CDR2 is YYREEE in the germline V gene (reference sequence). V lost 1 base and J lost 6; bases outside the gene matches: 2. This CDR3 region has 15 residues. CDR3 DNA: TGTGCCAGCAGCTTGATGGGACAGGGGGCCGGGGAGCTGTTTTTT. Translated: CASSLMGQGAGELFF.

The J gene is TRBJ2-1, the V gene TRBV6-4; 9 bases are shared with TRBD1. The CDR3 sequence is 17 residues long. The junction had 10 bases not matched to a gene; V was cut back by 2 bases and J by 5 bases. Germline values: CDR1 MRHNA, CDR2 SNTAGT. The CDR3 nucleotides are TGTGCCAGCAGTGACACAATTACCGGGACAGGGCACAATGAGCAGTTCTTC. This translates into CASSDTITGTGHNEQFF.

This chain uses TRBV12-3 or TRBV12-4 with TRBJ2-1; unclear D gene. Trimming left V 6 bases short and J 6 bases short, with 6 bases between. The CDR3 sequence is 11 residues long. Here the CDR3 DNA reads TGTGCCAGCAGACTGGTCAATGAGCAGTTCTTC. Encoded protein: CASRLVNEQFF.

The chain has TRBV14 and TRBJ2-1, with TRBD2 identical over 13 bases. J was trimmed by 6 bases and V by 1 base; bases with no gene match: 12. The germline V gene encodes CDR1 SGHDN and CDR2 FVKESK. The CDR3 sequence is 19 residues long. CDR3 loop: CASSQGRLAGGTFGNEQFF. CDR3 in DNA: TGTGCCAGCAGCCAAGGCCGACTAGCGGGGGGCACTTTCGGCAATGAGCAGTTCTTC.

The V and J genes are TRBV29-1 and TRBJ1-5, with D possibly TRBD1 on 5 matching bases. The germline gives CDR1 SQVTM, CDR2 ANQGSEA. The CDR3 spans 13 residues. Trimming left V 1 base short and J 11 bases short, with 15 bases between. CDR3 nucleotide sequence: TGCAGCGTTGAAGGTGTGGGGGACGCAGCCCAGCATTTT. It specifies CSVEGVGDAAQHF.

J is TRBJ1-5 and V is TRBV19; weak D call: TRBD1 (5 bases). Germline V gene lookup returns CDR1 LNHDA and CDR2 SQIVND (reference sequence). The CDR3 totals 13 residues. V was clipped by 9 bases and J by 3 bases, with 12 bases between them. The CDR3 here is CASSGTANQPQHF. The CDR3, as DNA: TGTGCCAGCTCGGGGACGGCCAATCAGCCCCAGCATTTT.

This sequence joins TRBV5-6 and TRBJ1-5; D is undetermined. Trimming removed 0 bases at V and 9 bases at J, with 10 bases between. CDR3 size: 13 residues. CDR1 is SGHDT and CDR2 is YYEEEE in the germline V gene. Written as DNA, the CDR3 is TGTGCCAGCAGCTTGGCCAGTACGCCGCCCCAGCATTTT. This translates into CASSLASTPPQHF. The whole variable domain, remainder taken from reference TRBV5-6 and TRBJ1-5, is DAGVTQSPTHLIKTRGQQVTLRCSPKSGHDTVSWYQQALGQGPQFIFQYYEEEERQRGNFPDRFSGHQFPNYSSELNVNALLLGDSALYLCASSLASTPPQHFGDGTRLSIL.

The genes are TRBV5-1 and TRBJ1-1, with unresolved D. The CDR3 is made up of 13 amino acids. V was pared by 1 base and J by 7 bases, with 11 bases between. The germline V gene encodes CDR1 SGHRS and CDR2 YFSETQ. The CDR3: CASSLSRTVEAFF. As DNA, the CDR3 is TGCGCCAGCAGCTTGTCGAGGACGGTTGAAGCTTTCTTT.

The rearrangement joins TRBV9 to TRBJ1-1; D is possibly TRBD1 (6 bases). CDR1 and CDR2 (germline): SGDLS, YYNGEE. The CDR3 sequence is 15 residues long. Trimming pared 0 bases from V and 2 bases from J, leaving 11 bases between. In DNA form, the CDR3 reads TGTGCCAGCAGCGTAGGGGGGGCCGGCAACACTGAAGCTTTCTTT. As protein: CASSVGGAGNTEAFF.

This chain uses TRBV10-3 with TRBJ2-7; perhaps TRBD1 as D (6 bases). The germline CDR1 and CDR2 sequences are ENHRY and SYGVKD. V was cut by 7 bases and J by 10 bases, with 29 bases left in between. CDR3 length: 16 residues. The CDR3 nucleotides read TGTGCCATCAACCCGCAAGGGCAGCCGGCGTACAGGGATCAGTACGTC. Protein: CAINPQGQPAYRDQYV.

To note about this clone: Different DNA sequences within this sample yield the same CDR3. The chain carries TRBV30 and TRBJ1-1; D gene uncertain. The germline V gene encodes CDR1 GTSNPN and CDR2 SVGIG (reference sequence). The CDR3 runs to 14 residues. The V and J ends lost 0 bases and 1 base respectively, with 9 bases between them. The CDR3 nucleotides read TGTGCCTGGAGTGTACTAGACGGGAACACTGAAGCTTTCTTT. Translation gives CAWSVLDGNTEAFF.

This chain connects TRBV27 to TRBJ2-1; D remains unclear. The CDR3 has 14 residues. Germline CDR1 MNHEY, CDR2 SMNVEV (reference sequence). V gave up 7 bases and J gave up 7 bases, with 17 bases separating them. The CDR3 here is CASTTFSLGNEQFF. CDR3 nucleotide sequence: TGTGCCAGCACCACCTTCTCCCTCGGAAATGAGCAGTTCTTC.

The chain links TRBV4-3 to TRBJ1-5, with no clear D. This CDR3 has 17 residues. V gave up 0 bases and J gave up 5 bases, with 17 bases separating them. CDR1 and CDR2 (germline): LGHNA, YSLEER. The CDR3 nucleotides are TGCGCCAGCAGCCAAGATGTTCGAGGGAGGGCTGATCAGCCCCAGCATTTT. This translates into CASSQDVRGRADQPQHF.

Note on this clone: One base away lies a much larger clone, so this may be a sequencing read error. J is TRBJ1-1 and V is TRBV19; 7 nucleotides align to TRBD1. Germline assignment: CDR1 LNHDA and CDR2 SQIVND (reference sequence). The CDR3 has 15 amino acids. V shed 10 bases, J shed 4 bases, and the junction held 15 bases outside the gene matches. The CDR3 nucleotides read TGTGCCACCGTCCCGGGACAGAATTGGAGCACTGAAGCTTTCTTT. Amino acids: CATVPGQNWSTEAFF. The full variable domain, rest sourced from reference TRBV19 and TRBJ1-1, is DGGITQSPKYLFRKEGQNVTLSCEQNLNHDAMYWYRQDPGQGLRLIYYSQIVNDFQKGDIAEGYSVSREKKESFPLTVTSAQKNPTAFYLCATVPGQNWSTEAFFGQGTRLTVV.

The chain uses TRBV5-8 and TRBJ1-1, with D tentatively TRBD1 (5 bases). V lost 3 bases and J 0 bases, leaving 9 bases between the germline ends. This CDR3 is 14 amino acids long. Germline CDR1 SGHTS, CDR2 YDEGEE. CDR3 residues: CASSSTALNTEAFF. The CDR3 region has the DNA TGTGCCAGCAGCTCGACAGCTTTGAACACTGAAGCTTTCTTT.

The rearrangement joins TRBV6-4 to TRBJ1-1; a weak D match, TRBD1 (5 bases). V lost 5 bases and J 3 bases, leaving 10 bases between the germline ends. This CDR3 region has 13 residues. Per the germline V gene, CDR1 is MRHNA and CDR2 is SNTAGT. CDR3 DNA sequence: TGTGCCAGCAGTCTCAGGGCGGACACTGAAGCTTTCTTT. Protein product: CASSLRADTEAFF.

J is TRBJ1-3 and V is TRBV10-2; the D gene is possibly TRBD1 (6 bases). The V gene's germline CDR1 is WSHSY and CDR2 SAAADI. With 3 bases removed from V and 4 bases from J, the gap between germline ends came to 10 bases. The CDR3 runs to 14 residues. The CDR3, as DNA: TGCGCCAGCAGTGAACCAGGGGTAGGAAACACCATATATTTT. Amino acid sequence: CASSEPGVGNTIYF.

V and J are TRBV6-2 or TRBV6-3 and TRBJ1-5; TRBD1 aligns across 9 bases. The germline gives CDR1 MNHEY, CDR2 SVGEGT. This CDR3 is built from 16 residues. The V gene end was trimmed by 0 bases and the J gene end by 6 bases; junction bases not matched to a gene: 6. CDR3 protein: CASSYSVTGGIQPQHF. The CDR3 DNA reads TGTGCCAGCAGTTACTCCGTGACAGGGGGGATTCAGCCCCAGCATTTT.

The chain joins TRBV6-1 to TRBJ2-3; D is unclear. Germline V CDR1 and CDR2: MNHNS, SASEGT. This CDR3 region has 13 residues. Trimming shortened V by 2 bases and J by 6 bases, and 9 bases separated the two germline ends. The CDR3: CASSERVADTQYF. DNA of the CDR3: TGTGCCAGCAGTGAAAGAGTTGCGGATACGCAGTATTTT.

The chain links TRBV28 to TRBJ1-1, with 12 bases identical to TRBD1. The ends lost 5 bases at V and 2 bases at J; junction bases unmatched: 6. Germline lookup yields CDR1 MDHEN and CDR2 SYDVKM. The length of the CDR3 is 16 residues. The CDR3 spells CASSGTGGAGNTEAFF. In nucleotides, the CDR3 is TGTGCCAGCAGTGGGACAGGGGGCGCAGGAAACACTGAAGCTTTCTTT.

This clone has only a few counts. This rearrangement joins TRBV5-6 to TRBJ2-1; 11 bases map to TRBD1. CDR3 length: 16 amino acids. Unmatched junction bases numbered 5, after V lost 4 bases and J lost 2 bases. CDR1 is SGHDT and CDR2 is YYEEEE in the germline V gene. The CDR3 loop reads CASSRDRGETYNEQFF. The CDR3, as DNA: TGTGCCAGCAGCCGGGACAGGGGGGAGACCTACAATGAGCAGTTCTTC.

The chain joins TRBV24-1 to TRBJ2-3; no firm D call. This CDR3 comprises 16 residues. Germline CDR1 is KGHDR and CDR2 is SFDVKD. Between the trimmed V and J ends, which lost 4 bases and 1 base, there was a span of 14 bases. The CDR3 DNA sequence: TGTGCCACCAGTGAGTCGACTGGAGTAGGCACAGATACGCAGTATTTT. As protein: CATSESTGVGTDTQYF.

This clone occurred a few times. The chain recombines TRBV4-3 with TRBJ1-3; TRBD1 agrees at 7 bases. V lost 3 bases and J lost 0; bases outside the gene matches: 8. Per the germline V gene, CDR1 is LGHNA and CDR2 is YSLEER. This CDR3 has 17 residues. The CDR3 loop reads CASSQSTGASSGNTIYF. In DNA form, the CDR3 reads TGCGCCAGCAGCCAGTCAACAGGGGCAAGCTCTGGAAACACCATATATTTT.